The sequence of this T cell receptor (beta chain) was determined in a study of CD8 T cell repertoires and HIV-1 epitope variants. Notes on this clone: Its matching antigen is unknown.

Sequencing of TCR beta CDR3 used immunoSEQ survey depth. Profiling relied on immunoSEQ multiplex PCR, and the TCRdb table lists in-frame clones only, not all of them. The sample carries thousands of clones, under 75% recorded once. V was clipped by 2 bases and J by 3 bases; unmatched bases: 5. Germline V gene lookup returns CDR1 MDHEN and CDR2 SYDVKM. The CDR3 contains 15 residues. This TCR derives from a male donor with HIV. Input material: cultured CD8+ T cells derived from PBMCs. This chain joins TRBV28 and TRBJ2-7; TRBD1 matches 9 bases. The CDR3 here is CASSLRTGADYEQYF. The CDR3 DNA follows: TGTGCCAGCAGTTTAAGGACAGGGGCGGACTACGAGCAGTACTTC.